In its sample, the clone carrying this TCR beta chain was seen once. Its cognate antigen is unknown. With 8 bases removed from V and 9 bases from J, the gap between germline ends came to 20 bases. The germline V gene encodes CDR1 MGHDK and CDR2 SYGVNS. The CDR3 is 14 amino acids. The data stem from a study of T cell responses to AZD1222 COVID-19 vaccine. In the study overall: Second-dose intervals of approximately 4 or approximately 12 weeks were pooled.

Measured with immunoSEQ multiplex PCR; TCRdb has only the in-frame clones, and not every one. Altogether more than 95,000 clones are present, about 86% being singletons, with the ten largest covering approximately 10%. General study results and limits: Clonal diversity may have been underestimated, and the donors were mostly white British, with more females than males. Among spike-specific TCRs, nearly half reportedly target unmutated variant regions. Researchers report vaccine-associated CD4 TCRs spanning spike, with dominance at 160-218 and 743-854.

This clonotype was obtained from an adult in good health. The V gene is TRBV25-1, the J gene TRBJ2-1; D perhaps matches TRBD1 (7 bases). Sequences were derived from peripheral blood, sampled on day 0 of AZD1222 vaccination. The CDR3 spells CASGGTARGSEQFF. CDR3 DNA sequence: TGTGCCAGCGGAGGGACAGCCAGGGGGAGTGAGCAGTTCTTC.